This T cell receptor beta chain was captured by sequencing in a study of T cell responses to AZD1222 COVID-19 vaccine. Study background: Doses given second, at about 4 or about 12 weeks, were pooled. Overall study results and limits: Regions 160-218 and 743-854 held dominance among vaccine-associated CD4 TCRs, which spanned spike. Clonal diversity may have been underestimated in mostly white British donors. Among those given AZD1222, only five to seven were seropositive at baseline.

The CDR3 covers 15 residues. Looked up from germline, CDR1 is SGHNT and CDR2 is YYREEE (reference sequence). The ends were cut back, 4 bases at V and 5 bases at J, with 18 bases in the middle. The data were produced by immunoSEQ multiplex PCR, yet TCRdb's version contains in-frame clones alone and is incomplete. Among around 120,000 clones listed, 92% were seen once. Note on this clone: Its cognate antigen is unknown.

This receptor was identified in an adult in good health. Sequenced here: peripheral blood, sampled on day 0 of AZD1222 vaccination. J is TRBJ1-2 and V is TRBV5-4; D perhaps matches TRBD1 (6 bases). CDR3: CASSQTGAPGYGYTF. CDR3 in DNA: TGTGCCAGCAGCCAGACGGGGGCGCCCGGATATGGCTACACCTTC.